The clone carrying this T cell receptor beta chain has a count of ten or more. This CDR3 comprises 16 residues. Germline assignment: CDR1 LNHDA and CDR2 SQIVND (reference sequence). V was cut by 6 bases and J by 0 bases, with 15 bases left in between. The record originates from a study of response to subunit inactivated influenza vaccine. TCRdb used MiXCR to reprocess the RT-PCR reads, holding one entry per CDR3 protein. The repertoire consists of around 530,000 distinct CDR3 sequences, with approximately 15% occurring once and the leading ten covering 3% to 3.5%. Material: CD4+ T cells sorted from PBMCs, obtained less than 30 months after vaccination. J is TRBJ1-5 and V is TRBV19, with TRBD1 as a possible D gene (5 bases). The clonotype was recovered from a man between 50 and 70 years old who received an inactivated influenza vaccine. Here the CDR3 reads CASSQMGVYSNQPQHF. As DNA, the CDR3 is TGTGCCAGTAGCCAAATGGGGGTGTATAGCAATCAGCCCCAGCATTTT.